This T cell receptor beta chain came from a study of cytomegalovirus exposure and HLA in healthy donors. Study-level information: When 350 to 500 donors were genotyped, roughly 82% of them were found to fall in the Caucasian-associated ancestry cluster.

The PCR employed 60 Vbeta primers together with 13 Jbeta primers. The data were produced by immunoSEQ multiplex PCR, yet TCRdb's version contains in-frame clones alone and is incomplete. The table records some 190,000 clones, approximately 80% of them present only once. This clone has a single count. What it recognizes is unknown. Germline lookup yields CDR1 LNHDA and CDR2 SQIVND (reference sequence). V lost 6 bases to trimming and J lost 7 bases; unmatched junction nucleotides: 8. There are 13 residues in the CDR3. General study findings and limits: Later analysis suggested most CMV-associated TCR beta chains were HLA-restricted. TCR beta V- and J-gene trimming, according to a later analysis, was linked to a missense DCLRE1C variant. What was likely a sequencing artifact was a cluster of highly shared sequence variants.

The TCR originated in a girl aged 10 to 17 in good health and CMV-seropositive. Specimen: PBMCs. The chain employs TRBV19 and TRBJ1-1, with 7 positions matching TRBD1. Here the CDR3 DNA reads TGTGCCAGTAGGAACCCGGACAGGCTTGAAGCTTTCTTT. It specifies CASRNPDRLEAFF. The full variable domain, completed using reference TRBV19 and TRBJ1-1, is DGGITQSPKYLFRKEGQNVTLSCEQNLNHDAMYWYRQDPGQGLRLIYYSQIVNDFQKGDIAEGYSVSREKKESFPLTVTSAQKNPTAFYLCASRNPDRLEAFFGQGTRLTVV.